Shown below are 7 T cell receptor beta chains from a single sample sequenced in a study of beta chain features in type 1 diabetes. What was sequenced were expressed TCRB transcripts, since all of the isolated RNA had been reverse transcribed. Profiled with immunoSEQ multiplex PCR; TCRdb holds only in-frame clones, not every one. Found here are 120,000 to 150,000 clones, about 10% of them singletons; the top ten hold roughly 1.3%. The sequencing input was naive CD4+ T cells from blood. The source of these receptors is a man in his late teens or twenties in good health.

The chain has TRBV6-5 and TRBJ1-2; TRBD1 might be the D (6 bases). Trimming took off 6 bases at V and 6 bases at J, with 11 bases between the two ends. This CDR3 has 12 amino acids. Germline CDR1 MNHEY, CDR2 SVGAGI. CDR3 region: CASRPPGDGYTF. DNA of the CDR3: TGTGCCAGCAGACCCCCAGGGGATGGCTACACCTTC.

This clone appeared a few times. Written as DNA, the CDR3 is TGTGCCAGCAGCACCGGGACTAGCGAGCAGTTCTTC. Translating gives CASSTGTSEQFF. The chain combines TRBV7-3 with TRBJ2-1; 9 positions match TRBD2. From germline, CDR1 is SGHTA and CDR2 FQGTGA. This CDR3 is 12 amino acids long. The V segment lost 5 bases and the J segment 10 bases; nucleotides outside the gene matches: 3.

The table lists this clone with a few counts. V is TRBV6-5 and J is TRBJ1-2; D is perhaps TRBD1 (5 bases). This CDR3 has 15 residues. The germline V and J ends were trimmed by 0 bases and 4 bases, with 12 bases remaining between them. The germline V gene has CDR1 MNHEY and CDR2 SVGAGI. Here the CDR3 reads CASSYSGAYGYGYTF. The CDR3 nucleotides read TGTGCCAGCAGTTACTCAGGGGCTTACGGCTATGGCTACACCTTC.

The chain links TRBV14 to TRBJ1-2; weak D call: TRBD1 (6 bases). From germline, CDR1 is SGHDN and CDR2 FVKESK. The CDR3 runs to 13 residues. Trimming removed 4 bases from V and 6 bases from J, with 12 bases in between. The CDR3, as DNA: TGTGCCAGCAGCCCCGGGACATTCGATGGCTACACCTTC. This gives the protein CASSPGTFDGYTF.

The V call is TRBV2, the J call TRBJ2-3; the D gene is possibly TRBD2 (6 bases). This CDR3 has 13 residues. CDR1 and CDR2 from the germline V gene are SNHLY and FYNNEI. V was shortened by 3 bases and J by 4 bases, with 8 bases between the two germline ends. The DNA for the CDR3 is TGTGCCAGCAGTGAGGAGGGCTCAGATACGCAGTATTTT. It encodes CASSEEGSDTQYF.

The chain joins TRBV30 to TRBJ1-5, with D possibly matching TRBD1 (5 bases). CDR1 is GTSNPN, CDR2 SVGIG, per germline (reference sequence). The CDR3 runs to 14 residues. With 5 bases removed from V and 5 bases from J, the gap between germline ends came to 16 bases. The CDR3 nucleotides are TGTGCCTGGGGTACAGGTCAGGGTTATCAGCCCCAGCATTTT. As protein: CAWGTGQGYQPQHF.

There are a few counts of this clone. This chain joins TRBV11-2 and TRBJ2-3; 8 bases align to TRBD1. Losses at the gene ends were 0 bases for V and 6 bases for J; bases not matched to a gene: 14. Germline CDR1 SGHAT, CDR2 FQNNGV. The CDR3 covers 18 residues. The CDR3 reads CASSLEAGRGRKLDTQYF. Here the CDR3 DNA reads TGTGCCAGCAGCTTAGAAGCGGGCAGGGGGCGCAAATTGGATACGCAGTATTTT.